These T cell receptor beta chains were read from a single sample in a study of vaccination effects on CD4 cells after COVID-19. The protocol was immunoSEQ multiplex PCR, while the TCRdb copy is restricted to in-frame clones and leaves out a portion. This sample has some 68,000 clones; roughly 80% occur once, and the top ten carry 3.5% to 4.5%. These TCRs are of unknown antigen specificity. The starting material was CD4+ T cells from PBMCs cultured with HCoV-OC43 spike peptides, obtained before COVID-19 vaccination. The receptor source for this set is a human donor who received a COVID-19 vaccine. Both conserved end residues are part of each CDR3. D genes are given only for firm matches. Not every row has a clone size; where given, it reads once, few, many or a size class.

cdr3_nt cdr3_aa v_call clone_size j_call d_call
TGTGCCAGCAGCTTACCCTTGAACACTGAAGCTTTCTTT CASSLPLNTEAFF TRBV7-8 few TRBJ1-1 -
TGTGCCTGGGGGACGGCATATACAGCTTTCTTT CAWGTAYTAFF TRBV30 few TRBJ1-1 -
TGTGCCAGCAGCCGCTTAGGTGGAACTAGCGGGGGTTACAATGAGCAGTTCTTC CASSRLGGTSGGYNEQFF TRBV3-1/TRBV3-2 - TRBJ2-1 TRBD2
TGTGCCTGGAGTCAGCAGGGGTTACATGGCTACACCTTC CAWSQQGLHGYTF TRBV30 - TRBJ1-2 -
TGCGCCAGCAGCTTGAGGCTAGCGGGGGATGAGCAGTTCTTC CASSLRLAGDEQFF TRBV5-1 - TRBJ2-1 TRBD2
TGTGCCAGCAGCCTCGGGGGACCCGGGGAGCTGTTTTTT CASSLGGPGELFF TRBV28 - TRBJ2-2 -
TGTGCCACCAGTGACAATGACAATGAGCAGTTCTTC CATSDNDNEQFF TRBV24-1 few TRBJ2-1 -
TGTGCCAGCGTCGCGGGACCAAATTCACCCCTCCACTTT CASVAGPNSPLHF TRBV12-3/TRBV12-4 - TRBJ1-6 -
TGTGCCAGCAGTCGGGACAGGGTTGGGACCACCGGGGAGCTGTTTTTT CASSRDRVGTTGELFF TRBV5-4 once TRBJ2-2 TRBD1
TGTGCCAGCAGTTACAAGGAGGGCAACTATGGCTACACCTTC CASSYKEGNYGYTF TRBV6-6 few TRBJ1-2 -
TGTGCCAGCAGCTTAGGGCTAGCGGGGAACAATGAGCAGTTCTTC CASSLGLAGNNEQFF TRBV7-8 - TRBJ2-1 TRBD2
TGTGCCAGTAGTAGCCAGCCGGGACAGAACTCACCCCTCCACTTT CASSSQPGQNSPLHF TRBV19 - TRBJ1-6 TRBD1
TGTGCCAGCGGGGGGAGGCCCGGTACCAAAAACATTCAGTACTTC CASGGRPGTKNIQYF TRBV6-5 few TRBJ2-4 -
TGCGCCAGCAGCTTCGATATGATTGGTAATTCACCCCTCCACTTT CASSFDMIGNSPLHF TRBV5-1 - TRBJ1-6 -
TGTGCCTGGATCCCTCCGGGACAGGGTTTTACCGGGGAGCTGTTTTTT CAWIPPGQGFTGELFF TRBV30 few TRBJ2-2 TRBD1
TGTGCCACCAGCAGAGAGGGGGCTAATGAAAAACTGTTTTTT CATSREGANEKLFF TRBV15 - TRBJ1-4 -
TGTGCCAGCAGCTTACAGGGAGGGACCACCGGGGAGCTGTTTTTT CASSLQGGTTGELFF TRBV7-2 few TRBJ2-2 TRBD2
TGTGCCAGCTCACCAAGTCAGGGGAGTAACTATGGCTACACCTTC CASSPSQGSNYGYTF TRBV18 - TRBJ1-2 -
TGTGCCAGCAGCTTAGACAGAGGGACAGGGTTTAAGAGCAATCAGCCCCAGCATTTT CASSLDRGTGFKSNQPQHF TRBV7-7 - TRBJ1-5 TRBD1
TGTGCCAGCTCACCAAGACAGGGGATCGGCACTGAAGCTTTCTTT CASSPRQGIGTEAFF TRBV18 few TRBJ1-1 TRBD1
TGTGCCACCTCAGGGGGGGATGGCTACACCTTC CATSGGDGYTF TRBV10-3 - TRBJ1-2 TRBD1
TGTGCCAGCTCACCTGGGACAGTTGGTGAGCAGTTCTTC CASSPGTVGEQFF TRBV18 once TRBJ2-1 TRBD1